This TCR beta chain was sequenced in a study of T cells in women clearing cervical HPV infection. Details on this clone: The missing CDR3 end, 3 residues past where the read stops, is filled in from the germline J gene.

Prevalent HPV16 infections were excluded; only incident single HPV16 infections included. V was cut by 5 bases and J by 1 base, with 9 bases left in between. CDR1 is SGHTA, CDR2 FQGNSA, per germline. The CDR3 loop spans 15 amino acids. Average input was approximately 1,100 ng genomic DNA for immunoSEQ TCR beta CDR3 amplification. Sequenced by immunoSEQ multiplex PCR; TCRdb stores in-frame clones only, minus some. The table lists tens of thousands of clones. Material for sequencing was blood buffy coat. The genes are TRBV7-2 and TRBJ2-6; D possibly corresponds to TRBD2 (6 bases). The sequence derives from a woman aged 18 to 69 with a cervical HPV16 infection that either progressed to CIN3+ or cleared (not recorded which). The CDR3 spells CASSVGTSGANVLTF. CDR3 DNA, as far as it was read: TGTGCCAGCAGCGTAGGGACTTCTGGGGCCAACGTC.